This TCR beta chain was identified in a study of post-analysis software for immune sequencing data (dated by TCRdb to about 2015). Background on the whole study: The recorded disease courses included relapsing-remitting, secondary progressive and progressive-relapsing multiple sclerosis, and some patients had no subtype annotation. A subset of samples was prepared in parallel using single-end sample barcoding, then pooled and co-amplified after Illumina adapter ligation. The patient repertoires were compared against some twelve previously published healthy control repertoires obtained from donors aged roughly 6 to 25 years.

Library creation used PCR. The data were produced on an Illumina HiSeq 2500. Unique molecular identifiers were incorporated into TCR beta cDNA libraries to reduce PCR and sequencing biases. Per 1 to 10 million input T cells, roughly 500,000 cDNA molecules were obtained, such that each molecule approximated one T cell. Patient libraries were prepared and sequenced with the same protocol used for the earlier healthy control dataset. Samples belonging to the same batch were prepared together, multiplexed and sequenced on a shared HiSeq lane. Per the authors' processing: MIGEC was used to process the raw barcoded reads, and molecular identifier groups with only a single read were discarded before consensus assembly and CDR3 extraction. Clonotype tables were post-analysed with VDJtools, normalizing diversity by down-sampling all datasets to the smallest sample size. To correct batch-related cross-sample contamination, repertoire overlap clustering matched CDR3 amino acid sequences but not nucleotide sequences. TCRdb trimmed the raw reads at Q25, called clones with MiXCR and kept productive beta chains. For every CDR3 protein sequence, its rows merge into one entry that carries the most common genes and DNA. TCRdb's processing, not the study's, gives the V and J calls here. The sample table holds approximately 260,000 distinct CDR3 sequences, of which 30% to 45% were seen once. Of the sample, 4% to 6% falls within the top ten clones.

To demonstrate the VDJtools post-analysis software, TCR beta repertoires were profiled from the peripheral blood of roughly 14 young patients with multiple sclerosis. Multiple sclerosis patients were children and adolescents aged about 6 to 15 years. There are many counts of this clonotype. What this receptor recognizes is not known. No base quality values were provided; no much bigger clone lies one nucleotide off. What the study reported, not specific to this receptor: Compared with controls, multiple sclerosis patients had significantly lower normalized Chao1 diversity, a finding suggesting substantial peripheral T-cell clonal expansion. The control group was slightly older than the multiple sclerosis patient group. Direct clustering with F measure revealed strong co-clustering of samples prepared in the same batch, which led to a batch-effect correction.

Sequenced sample: blood. This clonotype originated in a girl aged 5-17 years with multiple sclerosis.

The nucleotide sequence is TGTGCCAGCAGCTTAGCGAGAGGTGGTGAGCAGTTCTTC. Translated, it gives CASSLARGGEQFF. The V and J segments used are TRBV7-2 and TRBJ2-1; no D gene call is confident. V is cut by 0 bases and J by 9 bases, and the space between the germline ends is 9 bases. The CDR3 has 13 amino acids, counting the end cysteine and phenylalanine. Only the CDR3 portion is preserved as DNA: 39 bases, with reading frame beginning at the first base. Looking up the germline V gene yields CDR1 SGHTA and CDR2 FQGNSA.